This T cell receptor (beta chain) was retrieved from a study of shared clonotypes between healthy human individuals. Sequencing was performed with immunoSEQ multiplex PCR; in TCRdb, only in-frame clones are kept and a portion is missing. The sample includes 2 million to 2.5 million clones, roughly 95% of them seen just once. To note about this clone: Its antigen is unidentified.

Study-level results: Naive CD4 clonotypes were shared across a handful of donors at 4.5% to 6.5%.

The specimen was naive CD4+ T cells sorted from blood. Subset of the sample: CD45RA+ positively selected. The sequence came from a young man in good health.

This CDR3 is CAWSVIESGAQETQYF. Here the CDR3 DNA reads TGTGCCTGGAGTGTAATCGAAAGCGGGGCCCAAGAGACCCAGTACTTC. This sequence joins TRBV30 and TRBJ2-5, with TRBD2 matching over 7 bases. Looked up from germline, CDR1 is GTSNPN and CDR2 is SVGIG (reference sequence). V lost 0 bases and J lost 1; bases outside the gene matches: 8. The CDR3 is 16 amino acids.